A few counts support the clone carrying this T cell receptor beta chain. MiXCR, run by TCRdb on the 5' RACE reads, gives a single entry per CDR3 protein. This sample has approximately 82,000 distinct CDR3 sequences, with roughly an eighth found just once. The sample is drawn from a study of spatial heterogeneity in lung cancer. The CDR3 length is 14 residues. Trimming took 10 bases from V and 0 from J, leaving 12 bases between them. Germline CDR1 and CDR2: SEHNR and FQNEAQ (reference sequence). Time point here: sample taken at primary tumor resection. Extraction of whole RNA from tumor, nontumor lung or frozen PBMC preceded unsorted sequencing. Donors were under 90 untreated early-stage non-small cell lung cancer patients.

The TCR originated in a male donor with early-stage non-small cell lung cancer. V and J are TRBV7-9 and TRBJ2-2; tentatively, D is TRBD1 or TRBD2 (5 bases each). Sequenced material: PBMCs, taken at surgery. The CDR3 DNA is TGTGCCAATCCCGGGACGGCGAACACCGGGGAGCTGTTTTTT. Its translation is CANPGTANTGELFF.